This T cell receptor (beta chain) emerged from a study of T cell repertoires in cytomegalovirus infection. Across the study: Indications came from public TCR beta signatures; they pointed to CMV infection and to a matching HLA type. Overall study results and limits: In two of eight donors, the top clonotype was HLA-C-restricted CMV-specific. Individuals carrying CMV plus the relevant HLA were identified by cumulative frequency of public TCR beta families.

CDR3 size: 14 residues. CDR1 is SGHRS, CDR2 YFSETQ, per germline. V lost 2 bases to trimming and J lost 6 bases; unmatched junction nucleotides: 6. Points on this clonotype: The antigen is unknown.

TCRdb reprocessed the reads via MiXCR and lists one record per CDR3 protein. The table includes about 240,000 distinct CDR3 sequences, 12% detected once. The J gene is TRBJ1-2, the V gene TRBV5-1; TRBD1 aligns across 8 bases. The source material was PBMCs. This receptor was taken from a human donor in good health (CMV status not recorded). Some clones in this sample may be carry-over from other donors' samples. The CDR3: CASSFTGQGDGYTF. The CDR3 DNA reads as TGCGCCAGCAGCTTCACTGGACAGGGCGATGGCTACACCTTC.